Listed below are T cell receptor beta chains from one sample, sequenced in a study of cytomegalovirus exposure and HLA in healthy donors. Libraries were prepared by immunoSEQ multiplex PCR; TCRdb keeps only in-frame clonotypes and omits some of them. The profile covers 120,000 or so clones, with less than 85% appearing a single time and 1.2% taken by the ten largest. Input material: PBMCs. These receptors were collected from a female donor in good health and CMV-seronegative. The CDR3 runs from the conserved cysteine through the conserved F or W. The D gene is left open where the match is weak. Clone size appears in some rows only: once, few, many, or a class for an expanded clone.

D gene,clone size,J gene,V gene,CDR3 DNA,CDR3 protein
-,-,TRBJ1-4,TRBV6-5,TGTGCCAGCAGTTACAATGGACAAGAAGAAAAACTGTTTTTT,CASSYNGQEEKLFF
-,once,TRBJ1-2,TRBV11-2,TGTGCCAGCAGCTCTCATCTCGGTAACTATGGCTACACCTTC,CASSSHLGNYGYTF
-,-,TRBJ2-2,TRBV9,TGTGCCAGCAGCGTAGGGCGGGAGAACACCGGGGAGCTGTTTTTT,CASSVGRENTGELFF
-,-,TRBJ2-7,TRBV29-1,TGCAGCGTTGAATTGGGACACACGGGGCCTGAGCAGTACTTC,CSVELGHTGPEQYF
-,-,TRBJ2-5,TRBV2,TGTGCCAGCAGCACAGGGAGTTCGCGGCAAGAGACCCAGTACTTC,CASSTGSSRQETQYF
-,-,TRBJ2-6,TRBV2,TGTGCCAGCAGTGAAGACAGGCATGGGGCCAACGTCCTGACTTTC,CASSEDRHGANVLTF
TRBD1,-,TRBJ1-1,TRBV6-1,TGTGCCAGCACCCAGGCGATGGAGGGGGCGGAAGCTTTCTTT,CASTQAMEGAEAFF
-,few,TRBJ1-6,TRBV5-1,TGCGCCAGCAGCCCGGGACACTCGCCCCTCCACTTT,CASSPGHSPLHF
TRBD1,-,TRBJ1-4,TRBV2,TGTGCCAGCATTGGGACAGGGGATGCAACTAATGAAAAACTGTTTTTT,CASIGTGDATNEKLFF
-,-,TRBJ1-3,TRBV29-1,TGCAGCGTTGATGGGAGCTCTGGAAACACCATATATTTT,CSVDGSSGNTIYF
-,-,TRBJ1-6,TRBV5-1,TGCGCCAGCAGCTTAGGTGCAGGTAATTCACCCCTCCACTTT,CASSLGAGNSPLHF
TRBD1,-,TRBJ1-2,TRBV6-5,TGTGCCAGCAGTTACGGGGGCGGACAGGGTAGAGGCTACACCTTC,CASSYGGGQGRGYTF
-,-,TRBJ2-5,TRBV5-4,TGTGCCAGCAGCCGAGCACCTACCCACCGGGAGACCCAGTACTTC,CASSRAPTHRETQYF
-,-,TRBJ1-2,TRBV30,TGTGCCTGGAGTGCCCGACGGGGATACGAGGAGAACACCTTC,CAWSARRGYEENTF
-,-,TRBJ2-2,TRBV5-1,TGCGCCAGCAGCCCACCGTGGGGACAGAACACCGGGGAGCTGTTTTTT,CASSPPWGQNTGELFF
-,-,TRBJ1-1,TRBV19,TGTGCCAGTAAGTCGGGAGGGAGCGGCACTGAAGCTTTCTTT,CASKSGGSGTEAFF
TRBD2,-,TRBJ2-1,TRBV7-8,TGTGCCAGCAGCTTAGCGGATAGCGGGAGTAGCGGTGAGCAGTTCTTC,CASSLADSGSSGEQFF
TRBD1,-,TRBJ1-5,TRBV2,TGTGCCAGCAGTGGGACAGGGGCTGGCAATCAGCCCCAGCATTTT,CASSGTGAGNQPQHF
-,-,TRBJ2-5,TRBV2,TGTGCCAGCAGTGAGGAACAGTTCCAAGAGACCCAGTACTTC,CASSEEQFQETQYF
-,-,TRBJ2-7,TRBV10-1,TGCGCCAGCAGTGAGCGATGGGGCGACGAGCAGTACTTC,CASSERWGDEQYF
TRBD2,once,TRBJ2-5,TRBV7-2,TGTGCCAGCAGCTTTCGGACTAGCCGTGAGACCCAGTACTTC,CASSFRTSRETQYF
TRBD2,-,TRBJ2-1,TRBV30,TGTGCCTGGAGCCCTCTGATGGGGGGGGTGGCCTACAATGAGCAGTTCTTC,CAWSPLMGGVAYNEQFF
TRBD2,-,TRBJ2-3,TRBV5-1,TGCGCCAGCAGCCGGACTAGGGCCACAGATACGCAGTATTTT,CASSRTRATDTQYF
TRBD1,-,TRBJ2-1,TRBV6-5,TGTGCCAGCAGCCCCGACAGGGGCCTTTACAATGAGCAGTTCTTC,CASSPDRGLYNEQFF
TRBD2,-,TRBJ2-6,TRBV6-9,TGTGCCAGCTGGGCTAGCGGGGGGAGTTCTGGGGCCAACGTCCTGACTTTC,CASWASGGSSGANVLTF
TRBD1,-,TRBJ2-5,TRBV6-1,TGTGCCAGCAGTCCGACAGGGGAGACCCAGTACTTC,CASSPTGETQYF
-,-,TRBJ2-7,TRBV2,TGTGCCAGCAGTGAGTCCCCAGCCTACGAGCAGTACTTC,CASSESPAYEQYF
TRBD1,-,TRBJ2-7,TRBV6-1,TGTGCCAGCAGTGAATATTGGGACAGCTCCTACGAGCAGTACTTC,CASSEYWDSSYEQYF
TRBD1,-,TRBJ1-5,TRBV2,TGTGCCAGCAGCAGACAGGGGAACAATCAGCCCCAGCATTTT,CASSRQGNNQPQHF
-,-,TRBJ2-1,TRBV4-2,TGTGCCAGCAGCCAAGATGAGAAGATGAATGAGCAGTTCTTC,CASSQDEKMNEQFF
TRBD1,-,TRBJ1-2,TRBV15,TGTGCCACCAGCAGAGATGGGAGGGGGACAGGTAGCGACTATGGCTACACCTTC,CATSRDGRGTGSDYGYTF
TRBD1,-,TRBJ2-7,TRBV29-1,TGCAGCGTCCTGGGACAGGGGGACTACGAGCAGTACTTC,CSVLGQGDYEQYF
TRBD1,-,TRBJ1-2,TRBV6-6,TGTGCCAGCAGCCCGACCGGGACAGGGAATGGCTACACCTTC,CASSPTGTGNGYTF
-,few,TRBJ2-7,TRBV6-1,TGTGCCAGCGGGCAGGGGTCCTACGAGCAGTACTTC,CASGQGSYEQYF
-,-,TRBJ2-5,TRBV5-4,TGTGCCAGCAGCCCAGAGATCATCGGGGAGACCCAGTACTTC,CASSPEIIGETQYF
-,-,TRBJ2-5,TRBV7-7,TGTGCTAGCAGTGCGACTAGGTCGGAGACCCAGTACTTC,CASSATRSETQYF
TRBD2,-,TRBJ2-1,TRBV6-5,TGTGCCAGCAGTTCCGGGCGGGGGGGGCACAATGAGCAGTTCTTC,CASSSGRGGHNEQFF
TRBD1,-,TRBJ1-1,TRBV5-5,TGTGCCAGCAGCTCCTGGACAGGATCCACTGAAGCTTTCTTT,CASSSWTGSTEAFF
TRBD1,-,TRBJ1-4,TRBV7-9,TGTGCCAGCAGCAGGAGGGGACAGAGGGAAAAACTGTTTTTT,CASSRRGQREKLFF
-,-,TRBJ2-1,TRBV7-8,TGTGCCAGCAGCTTGTCTGGCGTAGCGTGTTGGTTCTTC,CASSLSGVACWFF
-,-,TRBJ1-2,TRBV27,TGTGCCAGCAAGGAAGGTGGTCTAGCTAACTATGGCTACACCTTC,CASKEGGLANYGYTF
-,few,TRBJ2-7,TRBV15,TGTGCCACCAGCAGAGGAGGGTCCCGGGACTACGAGCAGTACTTC,CATSRGGSRDYEQYF
TRBD1,-,TRBJ2-3,TRBV30,TGTGCCTGGAGTACTCAGGGGGCAGATACGCAGTATTTT,CAWSTQGADTQYF
-,-,TRBJ2-5,TRBV2,TGTGCCAGCAGGTCTAGGTCGGAGACCCAGTACTTC,CASRSRSETQYF
TRBD2,-,TRBJ2-7,TRBV2,TGTGCCAGCAGTGTGGCTAGCGGGAGTCTCTACGAGCAGTACTTC,CASSVASGSLYEQYF
TRBD1,-,TRBJ1-2,TRBV7-2,TGTGCCAGCAGCTTGGGACAGGTCTATGGCTACACCTTC,CASSLGQVYGYTF
-,-,TRBJ1-4,TRBV27,TGTGCCAGCAGTTTCAACCTGCCAGCAACTAATGAAAAACTGTTTTTT,CASSFNLPATNEKLFF
-,-,TRBJ1-1,TRBV20-1,TGCAGTGCTCGTATGAACACTGAAGCTTTCTTT,CSARMNTEAFF
TRBD1,-,TRBJ1-1,TRBV4-1,TGCGCCAGCAGCCCCGGGACAGGGGACTTGAACACTGAAGCTTTCTTT,CASSPGTGDLNTEAFF
-,-,TRBJ2-2,TRBV19,TGTGCCAGTAGTATCACACAGGGTTCCGGGGAGCTGTTTTTT,CASSITQGSGELFF
TRBD1,-,TRBJ1-1,TRBV5-5,TGTGCCAGCAGCTTGGGAGTCGGGAAGGGACAGGGGAACACTGAAGCTTTCTTT,CASSLGVGKGQGNTEAFF
TRBD1,-,TRBJ2-5,TRBV28,TGTGCCAGCAGTCTCCACAGGGGGCGAGATCGGACCCAGTACTTC,CASSLHRGRDRTQYF
-,-,TRBJ2-1,TRBV6-6,TGTGCCAGCAGAGGAGTACGGGGGCAGTTCTTC,CASRGVRGQFF
-,-,TRBJ2-7,TRBV6-5,TGTGCCAGCAGTTTCGTGAGAGGGAACGAGCAGTACTTC,CASSFVRGNEQYF